Many counts were recorded for the clone carrying this TCR beta chain. What it binds is not known. The sample comes from a study of T cell repertoires in cytomegalovirus infection. The CDR3 is 14 residues long. V lost 2 bases and J lost 3, with 11 bases in between. Germline values: CDR1 SGHTA, CDR2 FQGNSA. Each CDR3 protein is one row after TCRdb ran MiXCR on the reads. Of approximately 81,000 distinct CDR3 sequences in the sample, roughly a quarter were seen once. The sequence came from a human donor in good health (CMV status not recorded). Some clones in this sample may be carry-over from other donors' samples. The sample in question was CD8+ T cells from cultured PBMCs, obtained from culture after CMV antigen stimulation. This sequence joins TRBV7-2 and TRBJ2-7, with D uncertain. The CDR3 DNA sequence: TGTGCCAGCAGCTTATCGATTCTAGACTACGAGCAGTACTTC. Amino acids: CASSLSILDYEQYF. The full variable domain, in which reference TRBV7-2 and TRBJ2-7 provide the parts outside the CDR3, is GAGVSQSPSNKVTEKGKDVELRCDPISGHTALYWYRQSLGQGLEFLIYFQGNSAPDKSGLPSDRFSAERTGGSVSTLTIQRTQQEDSAVYLCASSLSILDYEQYFGPGTRLTVT.